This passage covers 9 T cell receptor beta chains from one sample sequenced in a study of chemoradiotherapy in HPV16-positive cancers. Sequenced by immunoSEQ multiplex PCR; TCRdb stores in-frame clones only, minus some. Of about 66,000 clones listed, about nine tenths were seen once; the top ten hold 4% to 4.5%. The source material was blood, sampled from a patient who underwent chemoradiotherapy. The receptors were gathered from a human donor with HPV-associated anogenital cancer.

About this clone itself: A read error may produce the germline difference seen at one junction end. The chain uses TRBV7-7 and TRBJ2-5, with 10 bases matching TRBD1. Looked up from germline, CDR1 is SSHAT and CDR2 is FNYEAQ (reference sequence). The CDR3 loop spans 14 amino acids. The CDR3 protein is CASSMTGGSQTQYF. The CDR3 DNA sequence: TGTGCTAGCAGCATGACAGGGGGCTCACAGACCCAGTACTTC.

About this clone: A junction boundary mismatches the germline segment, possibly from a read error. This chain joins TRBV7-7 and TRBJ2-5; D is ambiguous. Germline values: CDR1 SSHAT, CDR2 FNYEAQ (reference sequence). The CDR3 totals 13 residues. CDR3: CASSLTLGETQYF. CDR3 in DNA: TGTGCTAGCAGCTTGACCCTCGGTGAGACCCAGTACTTC.

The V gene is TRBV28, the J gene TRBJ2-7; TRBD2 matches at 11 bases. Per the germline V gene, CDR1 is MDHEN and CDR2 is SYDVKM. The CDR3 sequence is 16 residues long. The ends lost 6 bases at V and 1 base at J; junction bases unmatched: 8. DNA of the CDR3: TGTGCCAGCAGGCGTACTAGCGGGAGTGTTTCCTACGAGCAGTACTTC. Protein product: CASRRTSGSVSYEQYF.

The CDR3: CASSVGGVSGNTIYF. The DNA of the CDR3 is TGTGCCAGCAGCGTAGGGGGGGTCTCTGGAAACACCATATATTTT. The chain recombines TRBV9 with TRBJ1-3; D is possibly TRBD1 (5 bases). Trimming cost V 0 bases and J 0 bases, with 7 bases left between them. Germline values: CDR1 SGDLS, CDR2 YYNGEE. CDR3 length: 15 amino acids. The full variable domain, in which reference TRBV9 and TRBJ1-3 provide the parts outside the CDR3, is DSGVTQTPKHLITATGQRVTLRCSPRSGDLSVYWYQQSLDQGLQFLIQYYNGEERAKGNILERFSAQQFPDLHSELNLSSLELGDSALYFCASSVGGVSGNTIYFGEGSWLTVV.

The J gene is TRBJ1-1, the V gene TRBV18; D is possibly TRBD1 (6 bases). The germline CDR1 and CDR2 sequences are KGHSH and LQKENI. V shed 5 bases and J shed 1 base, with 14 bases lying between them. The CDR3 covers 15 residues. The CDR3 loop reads CASSAVTGKNTEAFF. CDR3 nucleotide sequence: TGTGCCAGCTCAGCTGTGACAGGCAAGAACACTGAAGCTTTCTTT.

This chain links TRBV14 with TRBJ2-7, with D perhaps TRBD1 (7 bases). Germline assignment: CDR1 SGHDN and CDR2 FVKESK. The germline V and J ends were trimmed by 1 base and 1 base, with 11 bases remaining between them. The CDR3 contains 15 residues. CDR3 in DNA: TGTGCCAGCAGCCAAGGGGCAGGGGGGTCCTACGAGCAGTACTTC. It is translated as CASSQGAGGSYEQYF.

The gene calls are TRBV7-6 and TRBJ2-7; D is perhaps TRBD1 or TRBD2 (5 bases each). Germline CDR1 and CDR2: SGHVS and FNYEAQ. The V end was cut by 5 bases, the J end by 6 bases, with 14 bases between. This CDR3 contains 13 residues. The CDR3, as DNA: TGTGCCAGCAGCCCTCCCGGGGCCCCCGAGCAGTACTTC. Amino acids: CASSPPGAPEQYF.

The CDR3 DNA follows: TGTGCCAGCAGGGAGGGCCGGGATGAGCAGTTCTTC. It yields the protein CASREGRDEQFF. V is TRBV2 and J is TRBJ2-1, with D possibly TRBD2 on 6 matching bases. V dropped 6 bases and J dropped 8 bases, with 11 bases sitting between them. The CDR3 consists of 12 residues. CDR1 is SNHLY, CDR2 FYNNEI, per germline. Using reference TRBV2 and TRBJ2-1 for the parts outside the CDR3, the full variable domain is EPEVTQTPSHQVTQMGQEVILRCVPISNHLYFYWYRQILGQKVEFLVSFYNNEISEKSEIFDDQFSVERPDGSNFTLKIRSTKLEDSAMYFCASREGRDEQFFGPGTRLTVL.

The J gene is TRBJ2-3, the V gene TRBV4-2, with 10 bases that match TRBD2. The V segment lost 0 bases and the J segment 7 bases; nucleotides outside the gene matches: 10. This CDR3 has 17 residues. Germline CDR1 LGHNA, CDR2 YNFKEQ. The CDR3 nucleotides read TGTGCCAGCAGCCAAGATCCAAAGCGGGAGGGTCGGAATACGCAGTATTTT. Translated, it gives CASSQDPKREGRNTQYF.